This entry lists 15 T cell receptor beta chains sequenced from one sample in a study of PD-1 blockade in classical Hodgkin lymphoma. The sample's time point: newly diagnosed, previously untreated cHL patient sample. Thawed PBMCs yielded CD4+ T cells through magnetic negative selection. Libraries were prepared by immunoSEQ multiplex PCR; TCRdb keeps only in-frame clonotypes and omits some of them. This table holds tens of thousands of clones, around nine tenths found once. Sequencing was carried out using CD4+ T cells from blood. The receptors derive from a human donor with classical Hodgkin lymphoma.

V and J are TRBV30 and TRBJ2-5, with TRBD2 matching over 8 bases. This CDR3 region has 13 residues. The V segment lost 2 bases and the J segment 5 bases; nucleotides outside the gene matches: 4. CDR1 and CDR2 (germline): GTSNPN, SVGIG (reference sequence). As DNA, the CDR3 is TGTGCCTGGAGTATTAGCGGGGTGGAGACCCAGTACTTC. It is translated as CAWSISGVETQYF.

The CDR3 protein is CASSLVGDRGYEQYF. The CDR3, as DNA: TGTGCCAGCAGCTTAGTCGGTGACAGGGGCTACGAGCAGTACTTC. The chain joins TRBV7-2 to TRBJ2-7, with 8 bases identical to TRBD1. Germline CDR1 SGHTA, CDR2 FQGNSA. This CDR3 region has 15 residues. V gave up 1 base and J gave up 3 bases; unmatched junction bases: 5.

The chain employs TRBV5-1 and TRBJ1-1; TRBD1 matches 9 bases. Trimming at V came to 7 bases and at J to 2 bases, leaving 3 bases not matched to a gene. Germline CDR1 is SGHRS and CDR2 is YFSETQ. This CDR3 is 13 amino acids long. CDR3 nucleotide sequence: TGCGCCAGCTGGGACAGGGTCAACACTGAAGCTTTCTTT. It translates to CASWDRVNTEAFF.

The V gene is TRBV10-3, the J gene TRBJ2-7; 7 bases agree with TRBD2. With 6 bases clipped from V and 2 bases from J, the junction kept 10 bases outside the gene matches. Germline V gene lookup returns CDR1 ENHRY and CDR2 SYGVKD. The CDR3 runs 15 residues. As DNA, the CDR3 is TGTGCCATCAGCCCACTAGCGATCACCCCCTACGAGCAGTACTTC. Translation gives CAISPLAITPYEQYF.

The chain recombines TRBV12-2 with TRBJ2-2; the DNA was not used to check the table's D call, TRBD2. TRBV12-2 is designated a pseudogene. CDR3 size: 16 residues. This CDR3 reads CASRLGGTENTGELFF. The CDR3 DNA is TGTGCAAGTCGCTTGGGGGGGACGGAGAACACCGGGGAGCTGTTTTTT.

The rearrangement joins TRBV7-9 to TRBJ2-6; D perhaps matches TRBD1 (5 bases). The CDR3 is 17 residues long. Between the trimmed V and J ends, which lost 5 bases and 0 bases, there was a span of 14 bases. The germline V gene encodes CDR1 SEHNR and CDR2 FQNEAQ (reference sequence). CDR3 coding DNA: TGTGCCAGCAGCCCTAGACAGCTTTACTCTGGGGCCAACGTCCTGACTTTC. Amino acids: CASSPRQLYSGANVLTF.

The chain combines TRBV5-1 with TRBJ1-5, with TRBD1 matching over 8 bases. The CDR3 consists of 15 residues. Trimming removed 2 bases from V and 6 bases from J; junction bases left unmatched: 7. The germline V gene has CDR1 SGHRS and CDR2 YFSETQ. The CDR3 DNA reads as TGCGCCAGCAGCTTAGCAGGGGGCTATATTCAGCCCCAGCATTTT. It yields the protein CASSLAGGYIQPQHF.

The chain joins TRBV15 to TRBJ1-2; 9 nucleotides line up with TRBD1. The ends lost 1 base at V and 2 bases at J; junction bases unmatched: 2. The CDR3 is made up of 15 amino acids. Germline lookup yields CDR1 LNHNV and CDR2 YYDKDF (reference sequence). Here the CDR3 DNA reads TGTGCCACCAGCAGAGGCGGGACAGGGAACTATGGCTACACCTTC. Translated: CATSRGGTGNYGYTF.

V and J are TRBV4-3 and TRBJ1-4, with D possibly matching TRBD1 (6 bases). The CDR3 is 15 residues long. V gave up 0 bases and J gave up 5 bases, with 10 bases separating them. CDR1 and CDR2 from the germline V gene are LGHNA and YSLEER. CDR3 region: CASSQDGQWNEKLFF. The CDR3 nucleotides are TGCGCCAGCAGCCAAGATGGACAGTGGAATGAAAAACTGTTTTTT.

This rearrangement joins TRBV6-5 to TRBJ1-5, with 8 bases matching TRBD1. V gave up 2 bases and J gave up 5 bases; unmatched junction bases: 8. This CDR3 is built from 16 residues. Germline-derived CDR1 and CDR2 are MNHEY and SVGAGI. The CDR3: CASSYADRADYQPQHF. CDR3 DNA: TGTGCCAGCAGTTACGCGGACAGGGCCGATTATCAGCCCCAGCATTTT.

The chain employs TRBV5-4 and TRBJ2-7; the D is unclear. The CDR3 extends over 14 amino acids. Germline lookup yields CDR1 SGHNT and CDR2 YYREEE (reference sequence). The V end was cut by 2 bases, the J end by 3 bases, with 12 bases between. The CDR3, as DNA: TGTGCCAGCAGCTTTCTCCCCAGAGACTACGAGCAGTACTTC. Protein product: CASSFLPRDYEQYF.

This clone was detected only a few times. This chain connects TRBV19 to TRBJ1-1; a possible D gene is TRBD1 (5 bases). Germline CDR1 LNHDA, CDR2 SQIVND (reference sequence). This CDR3 comprises 14 residues. Trimming cost V 5 bases and J 1 base, with 11 bases left between them. The CDR3 reads CASSLGAKNTEAFF. CDR3 bases: TGTGCCAGTAGTTTAGGGGCGAAGAACACTGAAGCTTTCTTT.

J is TRBJ1-2 and V is TRBV7-9; D ambiguous. This CDR3 comprises 14 residues. The ends were cut back, 0 bases at V and 2 bases at J, with 7 bases in the middle. Germline loops: CDR1 SEHNR, CDR2 FQNEAQ (reference sequence). CDR3 in amino acids: CASSLAGLNYGYTF. The CDR3 region has the DNA TGTGCCAGCAGCTTAGCCGGACTGAACTATGGCTACACCTTC.

As to this clone: Its ends do not fully match the called genes, so a read error is possible. V is TRBV4-1 and J is TRBJ1-5; D may be TRBD1 (5 bases). CDR1 MGHRA and CDR2 YSYEKL come from the germline V gene. This CDR3 region has 14 residues. CDR3 sequence: CASRQEGSDQPQHF. The CDR3, as DNA: TGCGCCAGCAGACAAGAGGGGTCGGATCAGCCCCAGCATTTT.

The CDR3, as DNA: TGTGCCAGCACCCTGGGACTAGCGGCTTCCTACGAGCAGTACTTC. This gives the protein CASTLGLAASYEQYF. The chain recombines TRBV21-1 with TRBJ2-7; the table's TRBD2 call for D was not verified on the DNA. TRBV21-1 constitutes a pseudogene. The CDR3 has 15 amino acids.